Below are 19 T cell receptor beta chains sequenced from a single sample in a study of blood T cell repertoires in COVID-19. Repertoires were generated with immunoSEQ multiplex PCR, while TCRdb's copy carries only in-frame clones and drops some. Among approximately 98,000 clones listed, less than 75% were seen once. Sequenced input: peripheral blood. These TCRs come from a woman between 40 and 55 years old with acute or convalescent COVID-19.

This clone appeared a single time. J is TRBJ1-6 and V is TRBV18; no clear D. The CDR3 runs to 13 residues. Germline CDR1 KGHSH, CDR2 LQKENI. V lost 3 bases and J 9 bases, leaving 9 bases between the germline ends. Written as DNA, the CDR3 is TGTGCCAGCTCACCGGAGGAAGGTTCACCCCTCCACTTT. Translated: CASSPEEGSPLHF.

This chain joins TRBV5-4 and TRBJ2-5, with TRBD2 identical over 13 bases. Losses at the gene ends were 4 bases for V and 4 bases for J; bases not matched to a gene: 13. The germline V gene has CDR1 SGHNT and CDR2 YYREEE (reference sequence). The CDR3 has 18 amino acids. The CDR3 protein is CASSPGLAGARWGETQYF. In DNA, the CDR3 is TGTGCCAGCAGCCCCGGACTAGCGGGGGCAAGATGGGGAGAGACCCAGTACTTC.

The V gene is TRBV2, the J gene TRBJ2-2; no clear D. The ends were cut back, 5 bases at V and 1 base at J, with 8 bases in the middle. The length of the CDR3 is 14 residues. Germline V gives CDR1 SNHLY, CDR2 FYNNEI. The CDR3 coding sequence is TGTGCCAGCAGTTCCGGGTGGAACACCGGGGAGCTGTTTTTT. It codes for CASSSGWNTGELFF.

This clone occurred a few times. The V and J genes are TRBV29-1 and TRBJ1-1; weak D call: TRBD1 (5 bases). CDR3 length: 11 amino acids. CDR1 and CDR2 (germline): SQVTM, ANQGSEA. Deletions cut 5 bases from V and 8 bases from J, with 12 bases between. The CDR3 loop is CSVRAGPEAFF. The CDR3 DNA follows: TGCAGCGTTCGGGCGGGACCCGAAGCTTTCTTT.

V usage is TRBV28 and J usage is TRBJ1-5, with 9 bases identical to TRBD1. This CDR3 is built from 14 residues. Germline loops: CDR1 MDHEN, CDR2 SYDVKM. The V and J ends lost 9 bases and 2 bases, in that order; junction bases with no gene match: 5. CDR3 bases: TGTGCCAGTCTTCGGACAGGGGGCAATCAGCCCCAGCATTTT. Protein product: CASLRTGGNQPQHF.

This clone occurred a few times. The V call is TRBV9, the J call TRBJ2-3; maybe TRBD1 (5 bases). V lost 0 bases and J lost 4, with 9 bases in between. The germline CDR1 and CDR2 sequences are SGDLS and YYNGEE. The CDR3 runs to 14 residues. The chain's CDR3 is CASSVDQGPDTQYF. CDR3 coding DNA: TGTGCCAGCAGCGTAGACCAGGGCCCAGATACGCAGTATTTT.

This clone appeared a few times. This chain connects TRBV7-2 to TRBJ1-5; 9 bases are shared with TRBD1. V was clipped by 6 bases and J by 7 bases; unmatched bases: 10. Germline V lookup: CDR1 SGHTA, CDR2 FQGNSA. CDR3 length equals 15 residues. The CDR3 DNA follows: TGTGCCAGCAGTGAAACAGGGGGCAGGGAACAGCCCCAGCATTTT. It translates to CASSETGGREQPQHF. Drawing the rest from reference TRBV7-2 and TRBJ1-5, the complete variable domain is GAGVSQSPSNKVTEKGKDVELRCDPISGHTALYWYRQSLGQGLEFLIYFQGNSAPDKSGLPSDRFSAERTGGSVSTLTIQRTQQEDSAVYLCASSETGGREQPQHFGDGTRLSIL.

The V and J genes are TRBV7-2 and TRBJ2-7, with D possibly matching TRBD1 (6 bases). V was cut by 6 bases and J by 4 bases, with 10 bases left in between. Germline CDR1 SGHTA, CDR2 FQGNSA. The CDR3 runs 12 residues. The DNA of the CDR3 is TGTGCCAGCAGGCGGCAGGGGTACGAGCAGTACTTC. Protein: CASRRQGYEQYF.

The chain carries TRBV28 and TRBJ1-2; 8 nucleotides match TRBD1. The CDR3 contains 14 residues. CDR1 and CDR2 from the germline V gene are MDHEN and SYDVKM. The V segment lost 2 bases and the J segment 4 bases; nucleotides outside the gene matches: 3. CDR3 sequence: CASSLGGQAYGYTF. The CDR3 nucleotides read TGTGCCAGCAGTTTAGGGGGACAGGCCTATGGCTACACCTTC.

This clone has only one observation. This chain uses TRBV19 with TRBJ2-1, with 9 bases that match TRBD1. This CDR3 is built from 16 residues. Germline V gene data show CDR1 as LNHDA and CDR2 as SQIVND (reference sequence). The V and J ends lost 3 bases and 8 bases, in that order; junction bases with no gene match: 11. The DNA for the CDR3 is TGTGCCAGTAGTATCTCACTCGGGACAGGGCGTTATGAGCAGTTCTTC. Translated, it gives CASSISLGTGRYEQFF.

The table lists this clone with a few counts. The chain combines TRBV3-1 (or the pseudogene TRBV3-2) with TRBJ2-3; 8 positions match TRBD2. This CDR3 has 18 amino acids. Trimming cost V 6 bases and J 4 bases; bases outside gene matches: 18. Germline V gene data show CDR1 as LGHDT and CDR2 as YNNKEL (reference sequence). The CDR3 DNA follows: TGTGCCAGCAGACCGGGGGGGTGGGACACACACAGCGCAGATACGCAGTATTTT. Encoded protein: CASRPGGWDTHSADTQYF.

The chain combines TRBV28 with TRBJ2-1; D may be TRBD2 (7 bases). The V gene's germline CDR1 is MDHEN and CDR2 SYDVKM. The CDR3 spans 15 residues. The CDR3 is CALGGGPSSYNEQFF. The CDR3 DNA is TGTGCACTGGGGGGGGGCCCGAGCTCCTACAATGAGCAGTTCTTC.

The chain combines TRBV13 with TRBJ2-6; TRBD1 agrees at 8 bases. The CDR3 sequence is 16 residues long. CDR1 is PRHDT and CDR2 is FYEKMQ in the germline V gene (reference sequence). V was clipped by 3 bases and J by 6 bases; unmatched bases: 7. DNA for the CDR3: TGTGCCAGCAGCTTGCCCGGACAGGGTGAGGCCAACGTCCTGACTTTC. It yields the protein CASSLPGQGEANVLTF.

The chain combines TRBV19 with TRBJ2-2; 9 bases are shared with TRBD1. Germline V CDR1 and CDR2: LNHDA, SQIVND (reference sequence). The CDR3 is 16 amino acids. V trimming: 2 bases; J trimming: 5 bases; junction bases outside the gene matches: 6. CDR3 in amino acids: CASSIPRQGGTGELFF. The CDR3 coding sequence is TGTGCCAGTAGTATACCGAGACAGGGGGGGACCGGGGAGCTGTTTTTT.

The gene calls are TRBV28 and TRBJ1-5; TRBD1 aligns across 9 bases. The CDR3 spans 15 residues. V lost 6 bases to trimming and J lost 5 bases; unmatched junction nucleotides: 8. Germline loops: CDR1 MDHEN, CDR2 SYDVKM. The CDR3 DNA follows: TGTGCCAGCAGCCTCGGACAGGGGAGATATCAGCCCCAGCATTTT. The encoded protein is CASSLGQGRYQPQHF.

CDR3 sequence (DNA): TGTGCCACCAGTGATAACACAGGGGGTGACAGGTACGAGCAGTACTTC. It specifies CATSDNTGGDRYEQYF. The rearrangement links TRBV24-1 to TRBJ2-7; 8 bases line up with TRBD1. The J segment lost 4 bases and the V segment lost 3 bases, leaving 10 bases of the junction unmatched. Per the germline V gene, CDR1 is KGHDR and CDR2 is SFDVKD. The CDR3 covers 16 residues.

J is TRBJ2-4 and V is TRBV11-3; 7 bases align to TRBD1. The junction had 8 bases not matched to a gene; V was cut back by 4 bases and J by 8 bases. Germline V gene lookup returns CDR1 SGHNT and CDR2 YENEEA. The CDR3 runs 14 residues. The CDR3 spells CASSSRGRGDIQYF. CDR3 nucleotides: TGTGCCAGCAGCTCTAGGGGGCGAGGGGACATTCAGTACTTC.

The rearrangement links TRBV7-3 to TRBJ1-6; a weak D match, TRBD1 (6 bases). V gave up 5 bases and J gave up 9 bases, with 14 bases separating them. CDR3 length: 14 amino acids. CDR1 and CDR2 from the germline V gene are SGHTA and FQGTGA. CDR3 region: CASSPTGGASPLHF. CDR3 in DNA: TGTGCCAGCAGCCCTACCGGGGGGGCTTCACCCCTCCACTTT.

This chain links TRBV11-2 with TRBJ2-7; no clear D. Germline CDR1 is SGHAT and CDR2 is FQNNGV. V gave up 8 bases and J gave up 2 bases, with 16 bases separating them. CDR3 length equals 14 residues. This chain's CDR3 is CASEEDSNPYEQYF. The CDR3 nucleotides read TGTGCCAGCGAGGAAGACTCCAATCCCTACGAGCAGTACTTC.